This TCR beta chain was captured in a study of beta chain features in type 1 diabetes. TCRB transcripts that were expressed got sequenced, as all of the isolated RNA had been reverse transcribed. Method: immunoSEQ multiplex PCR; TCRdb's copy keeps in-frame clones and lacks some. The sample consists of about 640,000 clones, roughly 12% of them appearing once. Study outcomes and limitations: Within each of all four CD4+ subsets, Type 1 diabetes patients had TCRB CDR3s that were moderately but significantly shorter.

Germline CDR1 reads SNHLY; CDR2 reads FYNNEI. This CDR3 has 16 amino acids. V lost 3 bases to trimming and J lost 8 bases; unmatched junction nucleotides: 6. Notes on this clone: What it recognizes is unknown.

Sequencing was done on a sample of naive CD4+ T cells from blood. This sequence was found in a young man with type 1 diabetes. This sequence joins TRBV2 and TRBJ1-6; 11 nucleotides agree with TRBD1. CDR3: CASSEARDRGYSPLHF. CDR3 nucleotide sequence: TGTGCCAGCAGTGAGGCCCGGGACAGGGGGTATTCACCCCTCCACTTT.